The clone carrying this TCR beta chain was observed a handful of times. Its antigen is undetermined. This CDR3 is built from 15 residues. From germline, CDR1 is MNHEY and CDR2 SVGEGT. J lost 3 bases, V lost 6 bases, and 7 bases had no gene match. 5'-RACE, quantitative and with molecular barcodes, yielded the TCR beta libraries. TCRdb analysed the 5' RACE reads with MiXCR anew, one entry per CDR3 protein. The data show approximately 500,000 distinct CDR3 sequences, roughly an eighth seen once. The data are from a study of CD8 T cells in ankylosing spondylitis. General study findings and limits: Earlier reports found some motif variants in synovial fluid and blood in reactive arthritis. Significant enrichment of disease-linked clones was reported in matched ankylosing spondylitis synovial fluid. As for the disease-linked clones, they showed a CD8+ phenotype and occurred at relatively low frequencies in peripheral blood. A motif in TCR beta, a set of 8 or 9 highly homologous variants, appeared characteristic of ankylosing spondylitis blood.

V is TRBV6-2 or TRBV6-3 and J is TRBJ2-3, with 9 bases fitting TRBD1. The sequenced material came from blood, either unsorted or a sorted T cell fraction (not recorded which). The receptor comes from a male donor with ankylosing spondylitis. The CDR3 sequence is CASSRLGQGTDTQYF. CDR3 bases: TGTGCCAGCAGCCGCCTGGGACAGGGAACAGATACGCAGTATTTT.